Reported below is one T cell receptor (beta chain). This clonotype has at least ten counts. Which antigen it targets is not known. No quality values exist for individual bases; no much larger clone is one base distant. CDR1 and CDR2 are drawn from the germline V gene: SGHTA, FQGNSA. V lost 5 bases and J lost 0 bases, and the count of bases not matched to a germline gene is 6. The CDR3 measures 15 amino acids from cysteine to phenylalanine. Kept here is only the CDR3 DNA, which spans 45 bases and is read in frame from base 1. Library generation was performed with 5' RACE. Sequenced using a NextSeq 500. To correct for sequencing error and PCR bias, the TCR library protocol tagged individual cDNA molecules with unique molecular identifiers. Both TCR alpha and beta chains were sequenced, and tight co-correlation was observed between alpha and beta sequence abundances in each sample. As for how the authors treated the data: V gene, J gene and CDR3 annotation of TCR sequences was performed with Decombinator V4. TCRs were defined as expanded if a significant change between any two time points was detected under a Poisson model with p below 0.0001. TCR abundances were normalised to the total number of TCRs sequenced in each sample and reported as counts per million. MAIT TCRs were defined by TRAV1-2 paired with TRAJ12, TRAJ20 or TRAJ33, and iNKT TCRs by TRAV10 paired with TRAJ18. A search of VDJdb, accessed on 1 November 2021, was run for TCRs annotated to CMV, EBV and SARS-CoV-2, with TCRs annotated for multiple antigens excluded. The public reads were reanalyzed by TCRdb: fastp trimming at Q25, MiXCR alignment, in-frame beta chains only. Duplicate CDR3 protein sequences are folded into a single record with the most common DNA and genes. V and J calls and clone size were set by TCRdb, not the authors. A total of roughly 30,000 distinct CDR3 sequences appear in this sample, 6% to 7.5% of them only once. In total, the top ten clones hold about 32% of the sample.

The data belong to a study of early T cells in non-severe SARS-CoV-2 infection (dated by TCRdb to about 2021). At the level of the whole study: Because TCR sequencing was done on bulk RNA from unsorted whole blood, the alpha and beta chains could not be paired. Study-wide findings and limitations: Matching against VDJdb was skewed toward anti-spike CD8 responses, likely underestimated virus-specific expansions, and missed private and CD4 specificities.

The study was a case-control design nested within a healthcare worker cohort in London, UK, with weekly nasopharyngeal swab PCR tests and blood sampling. Healthcare workers were enrolled in the week of the UK lockdown, from 23 to 31 March 2020, and were followed every week for up to roughly 15 weeks. This material consisted of whole blood, taken at baseline. The sequence derives from an adult who was a healthcare worker with PCR-confirmed SARS-CoV-2 infection or an uninfected control (not recorded which). The rearranged chain carries TRBV7-2 and TRBJ1-1; TRBD1 agrees with 7 junctional bases. The CDR3 region reads CASSTGGQMNTEAFF. The nucleotide sequence reads as follows: TGTGCCAGCAGCACCGGGGGACAGATGAACACTGAAGCTTTCTTT.